This T cell receptor beta chain stems from a study of blood T cell repertoires in COVID-19. Study information: Researchers got acute and convalescent COVID-19 samples from the United States, Italy and Spain.

Clones were sequenced by immunoSEQ multiplex PCR, and TCRdb holds only the in-frame ones, with some missing. This table holds around 150,000 clones, around 84% found once. This CDR3 contains 12 residues. Per the germline V gene, CDR1 is LNHDA and CDR2 is SQIVND (reference sequence). Trimming cost V 3 bases and J 11 bases; bases outside gene matches: 7. Sequenced sample: peripheral blood. The V call is TRBV19, the J call TRBJ2-7; 7 nucleotides line up with TRBD1. This clonotype originated in a man aged 65 to 79 with acute or convalescent COVID-19. CDR3 bases: TGTGCCAGTAGTATGCGACAGGGTACAAAGTACTTC. Its translation: CASSMRQGTKYF.